What follows is one TCR beta chain and its context. The antigen is not known. Germline V gene lookup returns CDR1 SQVTM and CDR2 ANQGSEA. CDR3 length: 14 amino acids. The V segment lost 3 bases and the J segment 2 bases; nucleotides outside the gene matches: 3. Deep-level running was used for the assay. Method: immunoSEQ multiplex PCR; TCRdb's copy keeps in-frame clones and lacks some. The table includes some 2.4 million clones, 93% detected once. The sample comes from a study of shared clonotypes between healthy human individuals. Study-level points and caveats: Relative to memory subsets, naive subsets generally showed larger estimated richness.

The source of this sequence is a man aged 18 to 30 in good health. Some clones in this sample may be carry-over from other donors' samples. Sequences were obtained from naive CD4+ T cells from PBMCs. Specified subset: CD45RA+ positively selected. V and J are TRBV29-1 and TRBJ1-3; TRBD1 aligns across 8 bases. The CDR3 DNA reads TGCAGCGTTGAGGCGACAGGGGCTGGAAACACCATATATTTT. Encoded protein: CSVEATGAGNTIYF.